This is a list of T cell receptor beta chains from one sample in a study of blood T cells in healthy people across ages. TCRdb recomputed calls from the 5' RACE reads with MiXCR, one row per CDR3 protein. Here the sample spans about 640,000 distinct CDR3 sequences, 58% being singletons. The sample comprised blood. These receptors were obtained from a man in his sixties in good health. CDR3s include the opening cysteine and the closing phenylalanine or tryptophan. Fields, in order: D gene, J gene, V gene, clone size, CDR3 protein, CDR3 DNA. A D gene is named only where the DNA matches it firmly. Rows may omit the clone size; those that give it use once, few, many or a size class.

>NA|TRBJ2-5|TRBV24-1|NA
CATTEGETQYF
TGTGCCACCACGGAGGGGGAGACCCAGTACTTC
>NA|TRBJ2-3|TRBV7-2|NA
CASSLGIYTQYF
TGTGCCAGCAGCTTAGGCATATATACGCAGTATTTT
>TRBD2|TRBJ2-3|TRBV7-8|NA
CASSLNTAGGVSDTQYF
TGTGCCAGCAGCTTAAACACAGCGGGGGGGGTTTCGGATACGCAGTATTTT
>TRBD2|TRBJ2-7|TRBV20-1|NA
CSARIAGGTYEQYF
TGCAGTGCTAGAATAGCGGGGGGGACCTACGAGCAGTACTTC
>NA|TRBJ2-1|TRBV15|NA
CATSRDQGLRDNEQFF
TGTGCCACCAGCAGAGATCAGGGGCTTCGGGACAATGAGCAGTTCTTC
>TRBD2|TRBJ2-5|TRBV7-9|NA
CASNPGGAIETQYF
TGTGCCAGCAATCCGGGGGGGGCCATAGAGACCCAGTACTTC
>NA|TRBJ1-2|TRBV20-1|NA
CSATGLDGCTF
TGCAGTGCTACGGGACTTGATGGCTGCACCTTC
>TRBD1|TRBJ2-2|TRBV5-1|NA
CASSPGTANTGELFF
TGCGCCAGCAGCCCCGGGACAGCAAACACCGGGGAGCTGTTTTTT
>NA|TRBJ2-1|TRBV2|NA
CASSEGGLAVDEQFF
TGTGCCAGCAGTGAAGGCGGCCTGGCGGTGGATGAGCAGTTCTTC
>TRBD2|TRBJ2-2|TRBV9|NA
CASSVGTSRYNEQFF
TGTGCCAGCAGCGTAGGGACTAGCAGGTACAATGAGCAGTTTTTT
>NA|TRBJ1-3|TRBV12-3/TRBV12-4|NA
CASSLRSGNTIYF
TGTGCCAGCAGTCTCAGGTCTGGAAACACCATATATTTT
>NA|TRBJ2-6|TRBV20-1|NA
CSAPGATSGANVLTF
TGCAGTGCCCCGGGGGCTACTTCTGGGGCCAACGTCCTGACTTTC
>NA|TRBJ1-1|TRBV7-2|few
CASSFFSGLLRGNTEAFF
TGTGCCAGCAGCTTTTTTTCGGGCCTCCTAAGGGGGAACACTGAAGCTTTCTTT
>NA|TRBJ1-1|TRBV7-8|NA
CASSLAPRARGNTEAFF
TGTGCCAGCAGCTTAGCCCCGAGGGCGCGAGGGAACACTGAAGCTTTCTTT
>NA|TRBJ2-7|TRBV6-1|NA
CASSTFRDGSYEQYF
TGTGCCAGCAGCACATTCCGGGACGGATCCTACGAGCAGTACTTC
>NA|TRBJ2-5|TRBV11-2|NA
CASSWKGLPQYF
TGTGCCAGCAGCTGGAAGGGGTTGCCCCAGTACTTC
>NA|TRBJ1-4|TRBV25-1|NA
CASSDSLESRKLFF
TGTGCCAGCAGTGACAGCTTAGAATCGAGAAAACTGTTTTTT
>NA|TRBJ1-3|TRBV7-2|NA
CASSPRHLQMGNTIYF
TGTGCCAGCAGCCCGAGACACCTCCAAATGGGAAACACCATATATTTT
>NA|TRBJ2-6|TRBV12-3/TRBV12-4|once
CASSFFWGSSGANVLTF
TGTGCCAGCAGTTTTTTTTGGGGGAGCTCTGGGGCCAACGTCCTGACTTTC
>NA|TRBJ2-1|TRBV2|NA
CASRGLVAEKQFF
TGTGCCAGCAGGGGCTTAGTAGCGGAGAAGCAGTTCTTC
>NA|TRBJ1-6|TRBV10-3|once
CAISESAGDNSPLHF
TGTGCCATCAGTGAGTCGGCCGGGGATAATTCACCCCTCCACTTT
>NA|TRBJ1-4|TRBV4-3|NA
CASSQERSGGKLFF
TGCGCCAGCAGCCAAGAGAGGAGCGGGGGCAAACTGTTTTTT
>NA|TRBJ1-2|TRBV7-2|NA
CASREAFPESYGYTF
TGTGCCAGCAGAGAGGCTTTCCCCGAGAGCTATGGCTACACCTTC
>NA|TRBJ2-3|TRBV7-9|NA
CASSSRDMGTDTQYF
TGTGCCAGCAGCTCCCGAGATATGGGCACAGATACGCAGTATTTT